This TCR beta chain was found in a study of T cells in localized non-small cell lung cancer. Whole-study findings and limits: Appearing in adjacent lung were a median about 50 of the top 100 tumor clones. Uninvolved adjacent lung showed peak T cell clonality, exceeding tumor.

The table came from immunoSEQ multiplex PCR; TCRdb's copy has only in-frame clones and leaves some out. Here the sample spans around 2,000 clones, about 20% being singletons. Notes on this clone: Its antigen remains unknown.

Here the sequenced sample was lung tumor tissue, taken before any cancer treatment. The receptor was isolated from a male donor aged 60 or over with stage II lung adenocarcinoma.

Written as DNA, the CDR3 is TGTGCCAGCAGCGTAGATACGCGGGGGTCGCAAGAGACCCAGTACTTC. This encodes CASSVDTRGSQETQYF. The J gene is TRBJ2-5, the V gene TRBV9; 7 nucleotides agree with TRBD2. The CDR3 loop spans 16 amino acids. Germline trimming cut 0 bases from V and 2 bases from J; bases unmatched to any gene: 7. The germline gives CDR1 SGDLS, CDR2 YYNGEE. Filled out from reference TRBV9 and TRBJ2-5, the complete variable domain reads DSGVTQTPKHLITATGQRVTLRCSPRSGDLSVYWYQQSLDQGLQFLIQYYNGEERAKGNILERFSAQQFPDLHSELNLSSLELGDSALYFCASSVDTRGSQETQYFGPGTRLLVL.